Following are 5 T cell receptor beta chains from one sample sequenced in a study of human T cells and chemical hapten exposure. Time point specified: patch test 2, 6 weeks after DPC sensitization. Treatment in this sample: therapeutic diphenylcyclopropenone sensitization with weekly scalp DPC. Each CDR3 protein gets one entry after TCRdb re-called the RACE reads with MiXCR. The sample yields a few hundred thousand distinct CDR3 sequences, just under 6.5% seen once. Specimen: whole blood, collected in connection with sensitization to the hapten diphenylcyclopropenone (DPC). The receptors were sampled from a woman aged 18 to 35 with alopecia areata. Some clones in this sample may be carry-over from other donors' samples.

In its sample, this clonotype was seen many times. The V and J genes are TRBV6-5 and TRBJ2-5; D could derive from TRBD1 or TRBD2 (5 bases each). The ends were cut back, 6 bases at V and 5 bases at J, with 13 bases in the middle. The V gene's germline CDR1 is MNHEY and CDR2 SVGAGI. The CDR3 spans 13 residues. CDR3 DNA sequence: TGTGCCAGCAGCCCCATGGGGGACGAGACCCAGTACTTC. Translated, it gives CASSPMGDETQYF.

This clonotype appeared a few times. V is TRBV5-1 and J is TRBJ2-1; 9 bases map to TRBD1. The CDR3 runs to 15 residues. The germline V gene encodes CDR1 SGHRS and CDR2 YFSETQ. V gave up 3 bases and J gave up 4 bases; unmatched junction bases: 5. CDR3 DNA: TGCGCCAGCAGCTCGGACAGGGGATGGTACAATGAGCAGTTCTTC. Residues: CASSSDRGWYNEQFF.

The chain uses TRBV20-1 and TRBJ2-5, with 11 bases lining up with TRBD2. Losses at the gene ends were 6 bases for V and 2 bases for J; bases not matched to a gene: 5. The germline V gene has CDR1 DFQATT and CDR2 SNEGSKA (reference sequence). This CDR3 has 14 residues. CDR3 amino acids: CSAPTSGAQETQYF. DNA of the CDR3: TGCAGTGCGCCGACTAGCGGGGCACAAGAGACCCAGTACTTC.

This clonotype was seen ten or more times. The chain links TRBV20-1 to TRBJ2-7; D not certain. The CDR3 is 12 amino acids. From germline, CDR1 is DFQATT and CDR2 SNEGSKA (reference sequence). The V and J ends lost 0 bases and 6 bases respectively, with 9 bases between them. CDR3 sequence: CSAREGGSEQYF. The CDR3 bases are TGCAGTGCTAGAGAGGGCGGTAGCGAGCAGTACTTC.

Ten or more counts support this clonotype. The gene calls are TRBV6-5 and TRBJ1-1; 8 bases are a match to TRBD1. Germline V CDR1 and CDR2: MNHEY, SVGAGI. Trimming removed 2 bases from V and 6 bases from J; junction bases left unmatched: 5. The CDR3 loop spans 14 amino acids. The DNA for the CDR3 is TGTGCCAGCAGTTACACAGGGGGATGGTCTGAAGCTTTCTTT. It yields the protein CASSYTGGWSEAFF.